The source of this TCR beta chain is a study of vaccination and CD4 T cells after COVID-19. Across the whole study: Overlapping SARS-CoV-2, HCoV-NL63, HCoV-OC43 and HCoV-229E spike peptides were used to stimulate cells. Broader study findings: Convalescent patients' vaccine-specific clones were spike mono-reactive in 304 of 307 cases. Post-vaccination, and not before, a median roughly 86% of reactive clones appeared in convalescent patients.

This clonotype has more than one count but fewer than ten. Its antigen is still unknown. The Oncomine TCR Beta short-read assay was applied to DNA of cultured CD4+ T cells. TCRdb independently ran MiXCR on the PCR reads; one entry per CDR3 protein. Found here are approximately 19,000 distinct CDR3 sequences, 45% to 60% of them singletons; the top ten hold approximately 8.7%. The CDR3 has 15 residues. V was trimmed by 6 bases and J by 3 bases, leaving 17 bases between them. Germline V gene sequence: CDR1 MNHEY, CDR2 SMNVEV (reference sequence). Treatment of the sample: roughly 10-day PBMC culture with coronavirus spike peptide pools or control peptides (ViraFEST assay). With peptide pools, ViraFEST first expanded antigen-specific T cells and afterwards sequenced their TCRs.

This receptor was identified in a human donor who had recovered from COVID-19. The specimen was CD4+ T cells from blood, cultured in vitro. The rearrangement joins TRBV27 to TRBJ2-5; a possible D gene is TRBD2 (6 bases). The CDR3 loop reads CASSPAGGWEETQYF. CDR3 DNA sequence: TGTGCCAGCAGCCCTGCTGGAGGGTGGGAAGAGACCCAGTACTTC.